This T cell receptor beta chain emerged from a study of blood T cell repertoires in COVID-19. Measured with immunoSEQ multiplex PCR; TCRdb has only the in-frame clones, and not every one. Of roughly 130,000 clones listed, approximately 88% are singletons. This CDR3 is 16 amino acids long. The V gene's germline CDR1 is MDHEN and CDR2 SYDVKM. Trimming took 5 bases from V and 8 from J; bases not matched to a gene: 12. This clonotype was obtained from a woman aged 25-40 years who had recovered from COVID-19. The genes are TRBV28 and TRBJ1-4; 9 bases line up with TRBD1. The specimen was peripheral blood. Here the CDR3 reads CASSQPGTGSEEKLFF. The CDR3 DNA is TGTGCCAGCAGTCAACCCGGGACAGGGAGTGAGGAAAAACTGTTTTTT.